This entry concerns a single T cell receptor (beta chain). The data were taken from a study of chemoradiotherapy in HPV16-positive cancers. The data were produced by immunoSEQ multiplex PCR, yet TCRdb's version contains in-frame clones alone and is incomplete. This table holds approximately 9,000 clones, 70% found once. The CDR3 consists of 15 residues. Germline CDR1 is SGDLS and CDR2 is YYNGEE. V shed 4 bases and J 1 base; nucleotides not matched to a gene: 3. V and J are TRBV9 and TRBJ2-2, with TRBD2 matching 8 bases. Sample: tumor tissue, taken from a patient who underwent chemoradiotherapy. The source is a human donor with HPV-associated anogenital cancer. CDR3 amino acids: CASSQSGGNTGELFF. Written as DNA, the CDR3 is TGTGCCAGCAGCCAGAGCGGGGGGAACACCGGGGAGCTGTTTTTT.